This TCR beta chain comes out of a study of cytomegalovirus exposure and HLA in healthy donors. Study-wide points: TCR beta chains associated with HLA were, in a later analysis, more clonally expanded than equally common others.

This PCR relied on a set of 60 Vbeta primers and 13 Jbeta primers. Libraries were prepared by immunoSEQ multiplex PCR; TCRdb keeps only in-frame clonotypes and omits some of them. The table shows 85,000 to 100,000 clones, with about four fifths occurring only once. For this clone: The antigen is unknown.

V gave up 4 bases and J gave up 7 bases; unmatched junction bases: 10. CDR1 is MDHEN and CDR2 is SYDVKM in the germline V gene. The CDR3 totals 17 residues. The sample taken for sequencing was PBMCs. This rearrangement joins TRBV28 to TRBJ2-1; 13 bases agree with TRBD2. This sequence originates from a female donor in good health and CMV-seropositive. CDR3 nucleotide sequence: TGTGCCAGCAGTTACATAAGACTAGCGGGAGGACGGAATGAGCAGTTCTTC. The encoded protein is CASSYIRLAGGRNEQFF. Full variable domain (remainder filled in from reference TRBV28 and TRBJ2-1): DVKVTQSSRYLVKRTGEKVFLECVQDMDHENMFWYRQDPGLGLRLIYFSYDVKMKEKGDIPEGYSVSREKKERFSLILESASTNQTSMYLCASSYIRLAGGRNEQFFGPGTRLTVL.